The clone carrying this T cell receptor (beta chain) was detected only a few times. The CDR3 is 19 amino acids. Trimming at V came to 0 bases and at J to 0 bases, leaving 12 bases not matched to a gene. Germline CDR1 SGDLS, CDR2 YYNGEE. The sample is drawn from a study of blood T cell repertoires in COVID-19. Across the study: Whether acute or convalescent, the COVID-19 samples came from the United States, Italy and Spain. PBMCs, B-cell-depleted T cells, or T cells were the source of the cDNA or gDNA that made up the material.

Source study methods: Using reference gene primer amplification, nucleated cell counts were estimated. Repertoires were generated with immunoSEQ multiplex PCR, while TCRdb's copy carries only in-frame clones and drops some. The V and J calls and the clone size are those of that table, but D and trimming were determined from the DNA. Of 100,000 to 120,000 clones detected, over 65% appear once; the ten largest clones hold roughly 3.8%. The V call is TRBV9, the J call TRBJ2-1, with 7 nucleotides matching TRBD2. Sequencing was carried out using peripheral blood. This TCR came from a woman older than 75 with acute or convalescent COVID-19. CDR3 sequence (DNA): TGTGCCAGCAGCGTAGCTAGGTTTGGGGGGGGGACCTCCTACAATGAGCAGTTCTTC. Its protein product is CASSVARFGGGTSYNEQFF.